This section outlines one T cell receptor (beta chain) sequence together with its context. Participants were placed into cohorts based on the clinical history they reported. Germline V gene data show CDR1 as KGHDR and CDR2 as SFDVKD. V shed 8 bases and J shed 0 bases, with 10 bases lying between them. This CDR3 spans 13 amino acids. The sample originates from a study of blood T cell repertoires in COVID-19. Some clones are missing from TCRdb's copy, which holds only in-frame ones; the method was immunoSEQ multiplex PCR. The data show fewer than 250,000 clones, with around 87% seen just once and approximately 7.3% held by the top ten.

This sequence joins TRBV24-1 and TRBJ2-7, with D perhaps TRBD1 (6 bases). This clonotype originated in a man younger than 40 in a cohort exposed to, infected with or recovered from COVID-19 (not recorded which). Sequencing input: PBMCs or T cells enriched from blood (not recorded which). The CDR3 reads CATMGARSYEQYF. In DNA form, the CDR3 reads TGTGCCACCATGGGGGCCCGCTCCTACGAGCAGTACTTC.